Listed below are T cell receptor beta chains from one sample, sequenced in a study of T cell changes during pregnancy in multiple sclerosis. Here immunoSEQ multiplex PCR was the method, and the copy in TCRdb shows in-frame clones only, minus some. Here the sample spans some 100,000 clones, around nine tenths being singletons. Sequencing used peripheral blood, obtained in the second trimester of pregnancy. The source of these receptors is a female donor with multiple sclerosis, enrolled in a pregnancy study. Both conserved end residues are part of each CDR3. A D gene is named only where the DNA matches it firmly. Clone size is given for some rows only: seen once, a few or many times, or a class if the clone is expanded.

V gene,D gene,J gene,clone size,CDR3 protein,CDR3 DNA
TRBV6-1,NA,TRBJ2-2,NA,CASSARDIRAGELFF,TGTGCCAGCAGTGCGAGGGACATTAGGGCCGGGGAGCTGTTTTTT
TRBV30,TRBD1,TRBJ1-1,NA,CAWSDDGTAVPEAFF,TGTGCCTGGAGCGACGATGGGACAGCGGTCCCTGAAGCTTTCTTT
TRBV30,TRBD2,TRBJ2-7,NA,CAWGRGGPYEQYF,TGTGCCTGGGGACGGGGGGGGCCTTACGAGCAGTACTTC
TRBV6-6,TRBD1,TRBJ1-1,once,CASSYSGTGGTEAFF,TGTGCCAGCAGTTACTCGGGGACAGGGGGCACTGAAGCTTTCTTT
TRBV7-6,NA,TRBJ1-3,NA,CASSFSGNTIYF,TGTGCCAGCAGCTTCTCCGGAAACACCATATATTTT
TRBV7-2,NA,TRBJ2-3,NA,CASSLAGGPPDTQYF,TGTGCCAGCAGCTTAGCGGGGGGGCCCCCAGATACGCAGTATTTT
TRBV2,NA,TRBJ2-1,NA,CASMRETRDNEQFF,TGTGCCAGCATGAGAGAAACTCGAGACAATGAGCAGTTCTTC
TRBV30,TRBD1,TRBJ2-2,NA,CAWSVRAGGISTGELFF,TGTGCCTGGAGTGTCCGGGCAGGGGGAATAAGCACCGGGGAGCTGTTTTTT
TRBV5-1,TRBD1,TRBJ2-7,NA,CASSYMGTGYYEQYF,TGCGCCAGCAGCTACATGGGGACAGGGTACTACGAGCAGTACTTC
TRBV20-1,NA,TRBJ2-7,NA,CSATRSYEQYF,TGCAGTGCTACTAGATCCTACGAGCAGTACTTC
TRBV20-1,NA,TRBJ2-7,NA,CSASVQAQYF,TGCAGTGCTAGTGTACAGGCGCAGTACTTC
TRBV2,NA,TRBJ2-7,NA,CARLRRTYEQYF,TGTGCCAGGCTGAGGCGGACCTACGAGCAGTACTTC
TRBV27,TRBD2,TRBJ2-3,NA,CASRPPSGRGWDTQYF,TGTGCCAGCAGACCACCTAGCGGGAGGGGGTGGGATACGCAGTATTTT
TRBV18,TRBD1,TRBJ1-1,NA,CASSPLVTGGGRTEAFF,TGTGCCAGCTCACCATTGGTGACAGGGGGGGGGAGGACTGAAGCTTTCTTT
TRBV19,NA,TRBJ1-5,NA,CASRTGTHSNQPQHF,TGTGCCAGTAGGACCGGGACACATAGCAATCAGCCCCAGCATTTT
TRBV27,TRBD1,TRBJ1-6,NA,CASSLPPGTGLHNSPLHF,TGTGCCAGCAGCCTTCCTCCCGGGACAGGGTTGCATAATTCACCCCTCCACTTT
TRBV6-4,NA,TRBJ1-5,NA,CASSEQGGGNQPQHF,TGTGCCAGCAGCGAACAGGGCGGTGGGAATCAGCCCCAGCATTTT
TRBV6-1,TRBD1,TRBJ2-3,NA,CASKTGLAATQYF,TGTGCCAGCAAGACAGGGCTTGCAGCTACGCAGTATTTT
TRBV9,TRBD2,TRBJ2-1,NA,CASSAGSGGADEQFF,TGTGCCAGCAGCGCGGGGAGCGGGGGGGCCGATGAGCAGTTCTTC
TRBV5-1,TRBD2,TRBJ2-1,NA,CASTERGVDEQFF,TGCGCCAGCACTGAGCGGGGGGTCGATGAGCAGTTCTTC
TRBV7-9,TRBD1,TRBJ2-1,NA,CASSLAGLGQGRSNEQFF,TGTGCCAGCAGCTTAGCGGGGTTGGGACAGGGCAGGTCGAATGAGCAGTTCTTC
TRBV28,NA,TRBJ1-1,NA,CASSFRVNTEAFF,TGTGCCAGCAGTTTTCGGGTGAACACTGAAGCTTTCTTT
TRBV16,TRBD1,TRBJ1-1,NA,CASSSDRVGEAFF,TGTGCCAGCAGTTCCGACAGGGTTGGTGAAGCTTTCTTT
TRBV27,TRBD2,TRBJ2-1,few,CASSSRTSLPYNEQFF,TGTGCCAGCAGTTCCCGGACTAGCCTGCCCTACAATGAGCAGTTCTTC
TRBV7-9,TRBD1,TRBJ2-7,NA,CASSPGTGGHSYEQYF,TGTGCCAGCAGCCCGGGGACAGGGGGCCATTCCTACGAGCAGTACTTC
TRBV25-1,NA,TRBJ2-2,NA,CASSGSPGGVTGELFF,TGTGCCAGCAGTGGAAGTCCCGGGGGAGTCACCGGGGAGCTGTTTTTT
TRBV5-1,TRBD1,TRBJ1-3,NA,CASSSGQYGNTIYF,TGCGCCAGCAGCTCGGGACAGTACGGAAACACCATATATTTT
TRBV5-1,TRBD1,TRBJ1-1,NA,CASSGDRGTEAFF,TGCGCCAGCAGCGGGGACAGAGGCACTGAAGCTTTCTTT
TRBV5-1,TRBD1,TRBJ1-1,NA,CASSARQGAGTEAFF,TGCGCCAGCAGCGCGAGACAGGGGGCAGGTACTGAAGCTTTCTTT
TRBV27,NA,TRBJ1-1,NA,CASSFKGRVNTEAFF,TGTGCCAGCAGTTTTAAGGGCAGGGTGAACACTGAAGCTTTCTTT
TRBV7-9,TRBD2,TRBJ2-4,NA,CASSVLPPGLAGSIQYF,TGTGCCAGCAGCGTATTACCTCCGGGACTAGCTGGGAGCATTCAGTACTTC
TRBV30,NA,TRBJ1-3,NA,CAWSPTAGSGNTIYF,TGTGCCTGGAGTCCAACGGCGGGCTCTGGAAACACCATATATTTT
TRBV9,TRBD2,TRBJ2-1,NA,CASSTSGGTHNEQFF,TGTGCCAGCAGCACAAGCGGGGGGACCCACAATGAGCAGTTCTTC
TRBV6-1,NA,TRBJ2-6,NA,CASSLYGSGANVLTF,TGTGCCAGCAGTCTCTATGGCTCTGGGGCCAACGTCCTGACTTTC
TRBV9,NA,TRBJ1-5,NA,CASSAAPGAGQPQHF,TGTGCCAGCAGCGCCGCCCCGGGCGCGGGTCAGCCCCAGCATTTT
TRBV4-1,TRBD1,TRBJ1-1,NA,CASSQDQLGTVENTEAFF,TGCGCCAGCAGCCAAGATCAACTTGGGACAGTTGAAAACACTGAAGCTTTCTTT
TRBV29-1,NA,TRBJ2-2,NA,CSARQELITGELFF,TGCAGCGCGCGACAGGAGTTAATTACCGGGGAGCTGTTTTTT
TRBV30,TRBD1,TRBJ2-2,NA,CAWGQGAGELFF,TGTGCCTGGGGACAGGGGGCCGGGGAGCTGTTTTTT
TRBV27,NA,TRBJ2-7,NA,CASSALRDLAYEQYF,TGTGCCAGCAGTGCCCTACGGGATCTCGCCTACGAGCAGTACTTC
TRBV19,NA,TRBJ1-5,NA,CASSFRGTSNQPQHF,TGTGCCAGTAGTTTTAGAGGTACGAGCAATCAGCCCCAGCATTTT
TRBV7-9,NA,TRBJ1-2,NA,CASSLEGHQDYGYTF,TGTGCCAGCAGCCTCGAAGGACACCAGGACTATGGCTACACCTTC
TRBV27,NA,TRBJ2-5,NA,CASRLQGQETQYF,TGTGCCAGCAGGTTGCAGGGACAAGAGACCCAGTACTTC
TRBV13,NA,TRBJ2-1,NA,CATSLGASSYNEQFF,TGTGCCACCTCTCTGGGAGCGAGCTCCTACAATGAGCAGTTCTTC
TRBV5-1,TRBD1,TRBJ2-3,NA,CASSPQPGQGTPDTQYF,TGCGCCAGCAGCCCGCAACCGGGACAGGGGACGCCAGATACGCAGTATTTT
TRBV19,NA,TRBJ2-2,NA,CASSNWVQLDTGELFF,TGTGCCAGTAGTAACTGGGTACAGCTGGACACCGGGGAGCTGTTTTTT